The clone carrying this T cell receptor (beta chain) was counted only a few times. What it recognizes is unknown. The data originate from a study of identical twins. Germline V gene sequence: CDR1 SQVTM, CDR2 ANQGSEA. This CDR3 has 12 amino acids. Between the trimmed V and J ends, which lost 7 bases and 5 bases, there was a span of 14 bases. The study, taken as a whole, reports: Where out-of-frame alpha sequences were twin-shared, they showed excess low generation probability. Insertion counts were lower in abundant cord blood beta clonotypes, a trend that memory repertoires did not show.

A universal primer site was added by template switching, and unique molecular identifiers were carried by the cDNA. TCRdb fed the 5' RACE reads into MiXCR, producing one record per CDR3 protein. The sample has some 240,000 distinct CDR3 sequences; about 8.3% are singletons. This sample also appeared in a second study, on yellow fever vaccine responses in identical twins.

This receptor was obtained from a woman between 18 and 29 years old in good health. This chain joins TRBV29-1 and TRBJ1-2, with a possible D match to TRBD1 (5 bases). Sample: CD8+ T cells sorted from blood. The CDR3 sequence: CSAGQPLYGYTF. The CDR3 nucleotides are TGCAGCGCGGGGCAGCCACTTTATGGCTACACCTTC. Filled out from reference TRBV29-1 and TRBJ1-2, the complete variable domain reads SAVISQKPSRDICQRGTSLTIQCQVDSQVTMMFWYRQQPGQSLTLIATANQGSEATYESGFVIDKFPISRPNLTFSTLTVSNMSPEDSSIYLCSAGQPLYGYTFGSGTRLTVV.